This T cell receptor beta chain was sequenced for a study of blood T cell repertoires in COVID-19. Germline lookup yields CDR1 SGHDN and CDR2 FVKESK. The V end was cut by 3 bases, the J end by 0 bases, with 11 bases between. The CDR3 has 15 amino acids. Sequencing used immunoSEQ multiplex PCR; TCRdb keeps in-frame clones, though not all of them. Of 170,000 or so clones listed, about 72% are singletons. The TCR originated in a woman aged 45-59 years who had recovered from COVID-19. Sequencing used PBMCs or T cells enriched from blood (not recorded which). The chain is built from TRBV14 and TRBJ1-1; D possibly corresponds to TRBD1 (6 bases). The CDR3 DNA sequence: TGTGCCAGCAGCCAGGGGACACTTATGAACACTGAAGCTTTCTTT. Its translation: CASSQGTLMNTEAFF.